What follows describes a single T cell receptor (beta chain). The antigen is undetermined. TCRdb's table, derived via immunoSEQ multiplex PCR, lists solely in-frame clones and lacks some. Here the sample spans fewer than 50,000 clones, 65% to 90% being singletons. The data are from a study of T cells in localized non-small cell lung cancer. The germline V gene encodes CDR1 SGHRS and CDR2 YFSETQ. This CDR3 is built from 16 residues. Trimming pared 0 bases from V and 5 bases from J, leaving 15 bases between. Regarding the study as a whole: Exceeding tumor, uninvolved adjacent lung had the highest T cell clonality. Paired adjacent lung recovered a median about 61 of the top 100 tumor clones.

This clonotype was sampled from a man aged 40 to 70 with stage II lung adenocarcinoma. The V call is TRBV5-1, the J call TRBJ2-1, with D tentatively TRBD2 (5 bases). Sequenced material: PBMCs, taken before any cancer treatment. As DNA, the CDR3 is TGCGCCAGCAGCTTGGCCGGGGAAGGGCCCCACAATGAGCAGTTCTTC. The encoded protein is CASSLAGEGPHNEQFF. Looking up the rest from reference TRBV5-1 and TRBJ2-1 gives the full variable domain: KAGVTQTPRYLIKTRGQQVTLSCSPISGHRSVSWYQQTPGQGLQFLFEYFSETQRNKGNFPGRFSGRQFSNSRSEMNVSTLELGDSALYLCASSLAGEGPHNEQFFGPGTRLTVL.